The clone carrying this TCR beta chain was observed at least ten times. Its antigen is not known. The V gene end was trimmed by 4 bases and the J gene end by 6 bases; junction bases not matched to a gene: 14. CDR1 is WNHNN and CDR2 is SYGVQD in the germline V gene (reference sequence). The CDR3 length is 17 residues. Repertoires were generated with immunoSEQ multiplex PCR, while TCRdb's copy carries only in-frame clones and drops some. This sample has tens of thousands of clones, each found more than once. Busulfan-fludarabine conditioning, marrow transplant, and cyclophosphamide on days +3 and +4 were administered. The data were taken from a study of T cells after posttransplantation cyclophosphamide. Notes on the study in general: Later post-transplant blood repertoires were often dominated by donor CD8+ memory clones. Tissue-infiltrating T cells from skin or gut overlapped little with blood T cells. TRB clonality was highly associated with recipient CMV seropositivity and reactivation.

The clonotype originates from a male patient in his late teens or twenties who received an allogeneic stem cell transplant from a related donor, was CMV-positive, and had no GVHD. Some T cells may be provided by the graft donor. Sequenced material: PBMCs, taken after allogeneic stem cell transplant with posttransplant cyclophosphamide. The V and J genes are TRBV10-1 and TRBJ1-1, with 10 bases lining up with TRBD1. CDR3 sequence (DNA): TGCGCCAGCAGTGGGCGGGAAGACAGGGGGCGTAACGCTGAAGCTTTCTTT. Translation: CASSGREDRGRNAEAFF.